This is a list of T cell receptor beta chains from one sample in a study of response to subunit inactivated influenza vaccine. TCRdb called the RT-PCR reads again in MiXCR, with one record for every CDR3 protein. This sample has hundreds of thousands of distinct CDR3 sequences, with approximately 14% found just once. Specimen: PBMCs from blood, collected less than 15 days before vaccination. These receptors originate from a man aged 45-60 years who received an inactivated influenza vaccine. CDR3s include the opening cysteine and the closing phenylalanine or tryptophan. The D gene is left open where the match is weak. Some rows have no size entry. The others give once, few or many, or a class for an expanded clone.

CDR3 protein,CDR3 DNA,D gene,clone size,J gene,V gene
CASGSQGPNYGYTF,TGCGCCAGCGGCTCCCAGGGGCCGAACTATGGCTACACCTTC,NA,NA,TRBJ1-2,TRBV5-1
CASSLRLEFTDTQYF,TGCGCCAGCAGCCTCCGACTAGAATTCACAGATACGCAGTATTTT,NA,NA,TRBJ2-3,TRBV5-1
CASSSNTGGPYEQYF,TGTGCCAGCAGTTCCAATACAGGGGGACCGTACGAGCAGTACTTC,TRBD1,few,TRBJ2-7,TRBV28
CASTSGNQETQYF,TGCGCCAGCACTAGCGGGAACCAAGAGACCCAGTACTTC,TRBD2,NA,TRBJ2-5,TRBV5-1
CATSESGLPSTGELFF,TGTGCCACCAGCGAATCTGGACTGCCGAGCACCGGGGAGCTGTTTTTT,NA,few,TRBJ2-2,TRBV15
CASSVSGSDETQYF,TGCGCCAGCAGCGTTAGCGGGAGCGACGAGACCCAGTACTTC,TRBD2,many,TRBJ2-5,TRBV5-1
CASTQGSEAFF,TGTGCCAGCACCCAGGGGTCTGAAGCTTTCTTT,NA,few,TRBJ1-1,TRBV6-2/TRBV6-3
CASRVSSYNEQFF,TGTGCCAGCAGGGTGAGCTCCTACAATGAGCAGTTCTTC,NA,NA,TRBJ2-1,TRBV6-2/TRBV6-3
CASSLATGSKNIQYF,TGTGCCAGCAGTTTAGCCACAGGGTCCAAAAACATTCAGTACTTC,NA,NA,TRBJ2-4,TRBV28
CASSRGGYTYEQYF,TGTGCCAGCTCCCGTGGGGGGTACACCTACGAGCAGTACTTC,NA,few,TRBJ2-7,TRBV2
CASSLETALDTQYF,TGTGCCAGCAGCTTAGAAACCGCATTAGATACGCAGTATTTT,NA,few,TRBJ2-3,TRBV7-2
CASSPSLDSQPQHF,TGTGCCAGCAGCCCCTCTTTGGACAGCCAGCCCCAGCATTTT,NA,NA,TRBJ1-5,TRBV9
CSEEEHTEAFF,TGCAGCGAGGAGGAACATACTGAAGCTTTCTTT,NA,NA,TRBJ1-1,TRBV29-1
CASSPSSATYEQYF,TGTGCCAGCAGCCCGTCTAGCGCCACCTACGAGCAGTACTTC,NA,few,TRBJ2-7,TRBV7-2
CASSWSDGYNQPQHF,TGTGCCAGCAGCTGGAGCGACGGATACAATCAGCCCCAGCATTTT,NA,few,TRBJ1-5,TRBV5-5
CAIGETQYF,TGTGCCATTGGAGAGACCCAGTACTTC,NA,NA,TRBJ2-5,TRBV25-1
CASSSQGQHEKLFF,TGCGCCAGCAGCTCACAGGGGCAGCATGAAAAACTGTTTTTT,TRBD1,NA,TRBJ1-4,TRBV5-1
CASSLDPGTSGRIYEQYF,TGTGCCAGCAGCTTGGACCCCGGCACTAGCGGGAGGATTTACGAGCAGTACTTC,TRBD2,NA,TRBJ2-7,TRBV5-4
CSHSGSSGQETQYF,TGCAGCCACTCCGGCTCTAGCGGCCAAGAGACCCAGTACTTC,TRBD2,NA,TRBJ2-5,TRBV29-1
CASSDGIFSNQPQHF,TGTGCCAGCTCAGATGGGATTTTTAGCAATCAGCCCCAGCATTTT,NA,few,TRBJ1-5,TRBV18
CASSTYGSYEQYF,TGTGCCAGCAGTACCTACGGGAGCTACGAGCAGTACTTC,NA,few,TRBJ2-7,TRBV27
CSAREGGEIFYGYTF,TGCAGTGCTAGAGAGGGAGGAGAGATTTTCTATGGCTACACCTTC,NA,NA,TRBJ1-2,TRBV20-1
CASSLRQGHEQYF,TGCGCCAGCAGCCTCAGACAGGGCCACGAGCAGTACTTC,TRBD1,many,TRBJ2-7,TRBV4-3
CASSYSKGGGPREQYF,TGTGCCAGCAGTTACTCAAAGGGGGGAGGGCCTCGCGAGCAGTACTTC,NA,NA,TRBJ2-7,TRBV6-5
CASSLMGRVQETQYF,TGTGCCAGCAGCCTGATGGGCAGGGTTCAAGAGACCCAGTACTTC,NA,many,TRBJ2-5,TRBV7-2
CSVTMKLMANNIQYF,TGCAGCGTTACGATGAAACTGATGGCCAACAACATTCAGTACTTC,NA,NA,TRBJ2-4,TRBV29-1
CAWRFGTYNTGELFF,TGTGCCTGGAGGTTCGGGACATACAACACCGGGGAGCTGTTTTTT,NA,few,TRBJ2-2,TRBV30
CASSAASSYPSTDTQYF,TGTGCCAGCAGCGCCGCTAGTTCTTACCCTAGCACAGATACGCAGTATTTT,NA,NA,TRBJ2-3,TRBV9
CASSQNRDSGANVLTF,TGTGCCAGCAGCCAAAACAGGGACTCTGGGGCCAACGTCCTGACTTTC,NA,few,TRBJ2-6,TRBV9
CASTWQGRTEAFF,TGTGCCAGCACCTGGCAGGGCCGGACTGAAGCTTTCTTT,NA,few,TRBJ1-1,TRBV4-2
CASSGDRSNTEAFF,TGCGCCAGCAGCGGGGACAGGTCAAACACTGAAGCTTTCTTT,TRBD1,few,TRBJ1-1,TRBV5-1
CSARDLSLAGGRSYNEQFF,TGCAGTGCTAGAGATTTATCATTAGCGGGAGGCAGGTCCTACAATGAGCAGTTCTTC,TRBD2,few,TRBJ2-1,TRBV20-1
CASSVRGQGPYEQYF,TGCGCCAGCAGCGTCAGGGGACAGGGACCCTACGAGCAGTACTTC,TRBD1,few,TRBJ2-7,TRBV4-1
CASSGGARNYGYTF,TGTGCCAGCAGTGGGGGGGCGCGGAACTATGGCTACACCTTC,NA,few,TRBJ1-2,TRBV6-1
CASSGGQASIHEQFF,TGTGCCAGCAGCGGCGGCCAGGCCAGCATCCATGAGCAGTTCTTC,NA,many,TRBJ2-1,TRBV9
CAISATTDTQYF,TGTGCCATCAGTGCTACCACAGATACGCAGTATTTT,NA,NA,TRBJ2-3,TRBV10-3
CSAKPSVKDTQYF,TGCAGTGCCAAGCCTAGCGTTAAAGATACGCAGTATTTT,NA,many,TRBJ2-3,TRBV20-1
CASSFRLGGNEQFF,TGTGCCAGCAGTTTCAGACTAGGAGGTAATGAGCAGTTCTTC,NA,NA,TRBJ2-1,TRBV12-3/TRBV12-4
CASSLEGGVNTEAFF,TGTGCCAGCAGCTTAGAGGGCGGGGTGAACACTGAAGCTTTCTTT,NA,NA,TRBJ1-1,TRBV11-2
CASSLQLAGAIQSQMRRSYEQYF,TGTGCCAGCAGTTTGCAACTAGCGGGGGCGATACAAAGCCAAATGAGAAGATCCTACGAGCAGTACTTC,TRBD2,few,TRBJ2-7,TRBV28
CASSLSGLFVETQYF,TGTGCCAGCAGTTTATCGGGACTGTTCGTAGAGACCCAGTACTTC,NA,few,TRBJ2-5,TRBV27
CASSLGPGEKLFF,TGTGCCAGCAGCCTTGGCCCGGGAGAAAAACTGTTTTTT,NA,few,TRBJ1-4,TRBV12-3/TRBV12-4
CASSGRDRVYNEQFF,TGTGCCAGCAGTGGCCGGGACAGGGTTTACAATGAGCAGTTCTTC,TRBD1,NA,TRBJ2-1,TRBV12-3/TRBV12-4
CASSYALLYQPQHF,TGTGCCAGCAGTTACGCCCTCCTTTATCAGCCCCAGCATTTT,NA,NA,TRBJ1-5,TRBV6-2/TRBV6-3
CASSVVVAGPSNEQFF,TGTGCCAGCAGCGTAGTTGTGGCAGGCCCCTCAAATGAGCAGTTCTTC,NA,few,TRBJ2-1,TRBV9
CASSRGGTGYNEQFF,TGCGCCAGCAGCCGAGGCGGGACAGGTTACAATGAGCAGTTCTTC,TRBD1,NA,TRBJ2-1,TRBV5-1
CAISESGGSYEQYF,TGTGCCATCAGTGAGTCCGGCGGCTCCTACGAGCAGTACTTC,NA,NA,TRBJ2-7,TRBV10-3
CSAERTSGKDNEQFF,TGCAGTGCTGAAAGGACTAGCGGGAAGGACAATGAGCAGTTCTTC,TRBD2,many,TRBJ2-1,TRBV20-1
CASSARRTSSGELFF,TGTGCCAGCAGCGCACGGCGGACCTCCTCCGGGGAGCTGTTTTTT,NA,NA,TRBJ2-2,TRBV14
CASSLASGSVGIQYF,TGCGCCAGCAGCTTGGCTAGCGGGAGTGTGGGCATTCAGTACTTC,TRBD2,NA,TRBJ2-4,TRBV5-1
CASSSTGLGETQYF,TGTGCCAGCAGCTCCACAGGGTTAGGAGAGACCCAGTACTTC,NA,NA,TRBJ2-5,TRBV5-4
CSARDGTASYGYTF,TGCAGTGCTAGAGATGGGACAGCGAGCTATGGCTACACCTTC,TRBD1,NA,TRBJ1-2,TRBV20-1
CASSAKGRANTGELFF,TGTGCCAGCAGCGCTAAAGGCCGGGCGAACACCGGGGAGCTGTTTTTT,NA,many,TRBJ2-2,TRBV2
CASSKGTGGQETQYF,TGCGCCAGCAGCAAAGGGACAGGGGGTCAAGAGACCCAGTACTTC,TRBD1,few,TRBJ2-5,TRBV5-1
CASSEDFSGANVLTF,TGTGCCAGCAGTGAAGATTTTTCTGGGGCCAACGTCCTGACTTTC,NA,few,TRBJ2-6,TRBV6-1